The entry below gives a single T cell receptor (beta chain) sequence along with its context. Researchers ran the PCR with 60 Vbeta and 13 Jbeta primers. Method: immunoSEQ multiplex PCR; TCRdb's copy keeps in-frame clones and lacks some. This sample has about 220,000 clones; about 77% occur once, and the top ten carry 1.8%. This specimen belongs to a study of cytomegalovirus exposure and HLA in healthy donors. This CDR3 is built from 14 residues. V lost 4 bases and J 3 bases, leaving 10 bases between the germline ends. Germline V CDR1 and CDR2: MGHDK, SYGVNS. The chain carries TRBV25-1 and TRBJ1-5, with D tentatively TRBD1 (6 bases). Material: PBMCs. This receptor was obtained from a young woman in good health and CMV-seronegative. The CDR3 DNA sequence: TGTGCCAGCAGTGTCGGGACATTCAATCAGCCCCAGCATTTT. This codes for CASSVGTFNQPQHF.